This TCR beta chain was captured in a study of spatial heterogeneity in lung cancer. Study-wide background: Unique TCR and UMI combinations averaged more than ten appearances each in raw reads.

The CDR3 runs 14 residues. The V gene end was trimmed by 4 bases and the J gene end by 3 bases; junction bases not matched to a gene: 7. The germline CDR1 and CDR2 sequences are SGDLS and YYNGEE. Time point defined: sample taken at primary tumor resection. Whole RNA obtained from tumor, nontumor lung or frozen PBMC underwent sequencing without sorting. The donors comprised about 70 untreated early-stage non-small cell lung cancer patients. This clonotype was counted ten times or more. Every TCR cDNA molecule bore a unique molecular identifier. TCRdb called the 5' RACE reads again in MiXCR, with one record for every CDR3 protein. The sample has about 60,000 distinct CDR3 sequences; 8% to 9% are singletons.

Sequences were derived from PBMCs, sampled at surgery. This chain uses TRBV9 with TRBJ2-7, with 7 bases fitting TRBD1. The TCR comes from a female donor with early-stage non-small cell lung cancer. CDR3 loop: CASSPGTALYEQYF. Here the CDR3 DNA reads TGTGCCAGCAGCCCCGGGACAGCCCTCTACGAGCAGTACTTC.